This record covers a single T cell receptor (beta chain). The target antigen is unknown. TCRdb re-called the 5' RACE reads, yielding one record per CDR3 amino acid sequence without DNA. This listing includes about 460,000 distinct CDR3 sequences. There are 13 residues in the CDR3. The germline gives CDR1 MNHNS, CDR2 SASEGT. This entry comes from a study of T cells expressing NK-cell markers. Study at large: In sorted CD3+CD56+NKG2C+, CD3+CD56+NKG2C- and CD3+CD56-NKG2C+ T cells, TCR beta repertoires were obtained.

Study-wide results and limits: No clear determination of HCMV specificity was made for expanded NKG2C+ T cell clones. About six donors showed dominant NKG2C+ clonotypes comprising about 1.0-7.5% of their CD8+ T cells.

The sequenced sample was blood T cells: a sorted CD56 or NKG2C T cell subset, CD4+ or CD8+ T cells, or bulk PBMC T cells (not recorded which). The genes are TRBV6-1 and TRBJ2-3; TCRdb gives TRBD2 as the D gene, but with no DNA this cannot be confirmed. This clonotype originated in a woman aged 45 to 65 in good health. The chain's CDR3 is CASKSGRADTQYF.